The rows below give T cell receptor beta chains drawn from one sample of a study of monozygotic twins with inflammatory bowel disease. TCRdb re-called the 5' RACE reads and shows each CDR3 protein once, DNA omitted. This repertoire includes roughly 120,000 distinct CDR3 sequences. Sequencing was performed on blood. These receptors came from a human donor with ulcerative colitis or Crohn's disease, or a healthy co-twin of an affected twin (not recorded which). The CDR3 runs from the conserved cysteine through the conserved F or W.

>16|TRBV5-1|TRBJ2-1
CASSSPTGGIYNEQFF
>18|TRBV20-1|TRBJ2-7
CSANALAGALPMGYQQYF
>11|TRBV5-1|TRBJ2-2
CASSLGEELFF
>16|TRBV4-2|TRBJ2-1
CASSQDPPSGLFRQFF
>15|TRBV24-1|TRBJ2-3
CATSDRLAVRDTQYF
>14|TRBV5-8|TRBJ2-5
CASIHNGGGETQYF
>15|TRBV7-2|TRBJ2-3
CASSLWREGRDTQYF
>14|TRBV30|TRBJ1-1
CAWRSRTLNTEAFF
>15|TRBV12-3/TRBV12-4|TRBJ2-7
CASSSPSGISYEQYF
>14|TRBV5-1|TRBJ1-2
CASSLEGPNYGYTF
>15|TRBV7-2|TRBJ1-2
CASSLDGGGDYGYTF
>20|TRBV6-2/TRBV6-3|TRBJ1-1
CASSHVLLGEEGWMNTEAFF
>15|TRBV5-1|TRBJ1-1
CASSITGTANTEAFF
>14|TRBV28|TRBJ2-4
CASSLRTGENIQYF
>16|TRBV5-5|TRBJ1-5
CASSRKGQGAGQPQHF
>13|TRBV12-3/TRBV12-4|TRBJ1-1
CASRRGVTTEAFF
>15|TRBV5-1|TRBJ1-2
CASSLGTGFLKGYTF
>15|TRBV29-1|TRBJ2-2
CSVLSRQTNTGELFF
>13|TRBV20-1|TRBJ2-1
CSARPGGHNEQFF
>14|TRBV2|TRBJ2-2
CASNTKSITGELFF
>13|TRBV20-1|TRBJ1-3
CSASVQMGNTIYF
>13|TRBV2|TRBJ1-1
CASSPQGRTEAFF
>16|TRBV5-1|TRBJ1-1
CASSLAGLAENTEAFF